This T cell receptor (beta chain) was captured in a study of shared clonotypes between healthy human individuals. Germline V gives CDR1 SGHDT, CDR2 YYEEEE. Trimming at V came to 0 bases and at J to 5 bases, leaving 12 bases not matched to a gene. This CDR3 has 17 residues. In the source study's methods: As immunoSEQ supplied junction-only sequences (without quality scores), filtering differed. Sequencing was performed with immunoSEQ multiplex PCR; in TCRdb, only in-frame clones are kept and a portion is missing. V and J calls and clone size are those listed in that table; D and trimming were worked out from the DNA. This repertoire shows under 2,500,000 clones, approximately 96% found once; its top ten account for 0.1% to 0.15%.

The origin of this receptor is a man between 18 and 29 years old in good health. V gene TRBV5-6 combines with J gene TRBJ1-2; 8 bases fit TRBD1. Sample: naive CD4+ T cells sorted from blood. Subset of the sample: CD45RA+ positively selected. For the CDR3, the DNA is TGTGCCAGCAGCTTGGGACAGGGGACACTTAACCTGTATGGCTACACCTTC. This translates into CASSLGQGTLNLYGYTF.